Below, 12 T cell receptor beta chains from the same sample are listed, as sequenced in a study of breast tumors, draining lymph nodes, adjacent tissues. TCRdb reanalysed the multiplex PCR reads using MiXCR and keeps one entry per CDR3 protein. The sample includes 150,000 to 200,000 distinct CDR3 sequences, 33% of them seen just once. Samples came from axillary lymph nodes draining the breast cancer. The sequenced sample consisted of axillary lymph node tissue. These receptor sequences come from a female donor with breast cancer. Some clones in this sample may be carry-over from other donors' samples.

This clonotype was observed at least ten times. This chain uses TRBV29-1 with TRBJ2-7, with a tentative D call TRBD2 (5 bases). CDR1 and CDR2 from the germline V gene are SQVTM and ANQGSEA. Trimming took off 6 bases at V and 0 bases at J, with 21 bases between the two ends. The CDR3 has 16 amino acids. This CDR3 is CSVAGGELMSSYEQYF. The CDR3 bases are TGCAGCGTCGCCGGAGGTGAGCTGATGAGCTCCTACGAGCAGTACTTC.

This clonotype was recorded many times. The chain is built from TRBV20-1 and TRBJ2-7, with D maybe TRBD1 (6 bases). The germline gives CDR1 DFQATT, CDR2 SNEGSKA (reference sequence). The CDR3 is 15 residues long. The germline V and J ends were trimmed by 5 bases and 0 bases, with 17 bases remaining between them. CDR3 coding DNA: TGCAGTGCTTCCGGACAGCTCTCCCACTCCTACGAGCAGTACTTC. Translation: CSASGQLSHSYEQYF.

The chain couples TRBV7-9 to TRBJ1-1; D is unclear. V dropped 2 bases and J dropped 1 base, with 5 bases sitting between them. Germline lookup yields CDR1 SEHNR and CDR2 FQNEAQ (reference sequence). This CDR3 has 13 amino acids. The CDR3 DNA follows: TGTGCCAGCAGCTTATTCGAGAACACTGAAGCTTTCTTT. As protein: CASSLFENTEAFF.

This clonotype was recorded at least ten times. The gene calls are TRBV20-1 and TRBJ1-2, with no clear D. The CDR3 is 15 residues long. CDR1 and CDR2 (germline): DFQATT, SNEGSKA (reference sequence). V was shortened by 0 bases and J by 0 bases, with 11 bases between the two germline ends. CDR3 bases: TGCAGTGCTAGAGATAGGCTGACTACTAACTATGGCTACACCTTC. Translated: CSARDRLTTNYGYTF.

The sample holds many counts of this clonotype. The V and J genes are TRBV7-2 and TRBJ2-1, with 10 bases aligning to TRBD1. The CDR3 spans 15 residues. The trim removed 5 bases at V and 5 bases at J, leaving 6 bases unmatched. Germline assignment: CDR1 SGHTA and CDR2 FQGNSA. The CDR3 loop is CASSPGTGVDNEQFF. The CDR3 DNA reads TGTGCCAGCAGCCCAGGGACAGGGGTGGACAATGAGCAGTTCTTC.

The chain uses TRBV12-3 or TRBV12-4 and TRBJ2-2, with D tentatively TRBD2 (5 bases). The CDR3 is made up of 14 amino acids. V was trimmed by 2 bases and J by 7 bases, leaving 11 bases between them. The CDR3 reads CASSLTGNSGELFF. DNA for the CDR3: TGTGCCAGCAGTTTAACGGGGAATAGCGGGGAGCTGTTTTTT.

CDR3: CASSPPGGNPQYRQPQHF. The CDR3 DNA reads as TGTGCCAGCAGCCCGCCGGGCGGAAACCCCCAGTATCGTCAGCCCCAGCATTTT. The chain recombines TRBV7-6 with TRBJ1-5, with no clear D. The germline V and J ends were trimmed by 5 bases and 6 bases, with 26 bases remaining between them. Germline values: CDR1 SGHVS, CDR2 FNYEAQ. The CDR3 contains 18 residues.

The sample holds many counts of this clonotype. The chain joins TRBV12-3 or TRBV12-4 to TRBJ2-7, with TRBD1 matching 12 bases. The CDR3 length is 16 residues. V shed 5 bases and J 3 bases; nucleotides not matched to a gene: 8. For the CDR3, the DNA is TGTGCCAGCAGTCGACTCGGGACAGGGGGCGTCTACGAGCAGTACTTC. Its protein product is CASSRLGTGGVYEQYF.

In its sample, this clonotype was seen many times. This chain links TRBV18 with TRBJ2-7; D is perhaps TRBD1 (5 bases). V dropped 2 bases and J dropped 5 bases, with 16 bases sitting between them. CDR1 KGHSH and CDR2 LQKENI come from the germline V gene. The CDR3 length is 15 residues. CDR3 in DNA: TGTGCCAGCTCACCAAATGACTCAGGGTTTAACGAGCAGTACTTC. Its translation is CASSPNDSGFNEQYF.

The gene calls are TRBV2 and TRBJ2-5; 9 bases map to TRBD1. V lost 6 bases and J lost 6; bases outside the gene matches: 11. The CDR3 has 15 residues. Per germline, CDR1 SNHLY and CDR2 FYNNEI. Here the CDR3 reads CASSESGTGTKTQYF. As DNA, the CDR3 is TGTGCCAGCAGCGAATCCGGGACAGGGACGAAGACCCAGTACTTC.

This clonotype showed up many times. This rearrangement joins TRBV7-8 to TRBJ2-7, with D possibly matching TRBD2 (6 bases). Trimming cost V 1 base and J 7 bases, with 8 bases left between them. Germline V gene data show CDR1 as SGHVS and CDR2 as FQNEAQ. This CDR3 region has 12 residues. CDR3 loop: CASSLVEGEQYF. The CDR3 region has the DNA TGTGCCAGCAGCTTAGTGGAGGGGGAGCAGTACTTC.

This rearrangement joins TRBV7-9 to TRBJ2-2; 11 nucleotides align to TRBD1. V lost 4 bases, J lost 7 bases, and 8 bases stayed unmatched. The germline CDR1 and CDR2 sequences are SEHNR and FQNEAQ (reference sequence). The CDR3 runs to 16 residues. CDR3 DNA: TGTGCCAGCAGCTCCCTGGACAGGGGGCGAGTCGGGGAGCTGTTTTTT. Its protein product is CASSSLDRGRVGELFF.